This T cell receptor beta chain was sequenced during a study of Ad26.COV2.S vaccination and SARS-CoV-2 variants. Notes on the study in general: There was a possibility that the TCR breadth and depth analyses underestimated total T cell responses.

This CDR3 has 13 residues. Looked up from germline, CDR1 is MNHNY and CDR2 is SVGAGI (reference sequence). Trimming cost V 8 bases and J 10 bases, with 15 bases left between them. Treatment defined: approximately 18 received Ad26.COV2.S at low or high dose, single or two shots; several received placebo; per-sample allocation not given. Material that was analyzed had been drawn on day 63 after the first vaccine or placebo injection. As regards this clone: What it binds is unknown.

TCRdb's table, derived via immunoSEQ multiplex PCR, lists solely in-frame clones and lacks some. The sample lists around 340,000 clones, around nine tenths occurring once. Source: peripheral blood, taken in a trial of Ad26.COV2.S vaccine versus placebo. The TCR sequence derives from a person between 18 and 65 years old who received the Ad26.COV2.S COVID-19 vaccine or a placebo. The gene calls are TRBV6-6 and TRBJ1-6; D is unclear. This CDR3 reads CASAVEGGSPLHF. CDR3 coding DNA: TGTGCCAGCGCCGTGGAGGGAGGCTCACCCCTCCACTTT.